This T cell receptor (beta chain) comes out of a study of T-cell memory formation after mild COVID-19. TCRdb ran MiXCR on the 5' RACE reads and lists one entry per CDR3 protein. The table shows under 250,000 distinct CDR3 sequences, with just over 15% occurring only once. Germline lookup yields CDR1 LNHDA and CDR2 SQIVND (reference sequence). Trimming left V 11 bases short and J 3 bases short, with 16 bases between. CDR3 length equals 13 residues. The source material was PBMCs or a T cell subset sorted from them (not recorded which). This TCR was sampled from an adult woman who had mild COVID-19 (a few samples of this study predate the infection). Cell type and time point are not known. The V call is TRBV19, the J call TRBJ1-1; D gene unclear. The CDR3 loop reads CAARTESYTEAFF. The CDR3 coding sequence is TGTGCCGCAAGGACGGAGTCCTACACTGAAGCTTTCTTT.